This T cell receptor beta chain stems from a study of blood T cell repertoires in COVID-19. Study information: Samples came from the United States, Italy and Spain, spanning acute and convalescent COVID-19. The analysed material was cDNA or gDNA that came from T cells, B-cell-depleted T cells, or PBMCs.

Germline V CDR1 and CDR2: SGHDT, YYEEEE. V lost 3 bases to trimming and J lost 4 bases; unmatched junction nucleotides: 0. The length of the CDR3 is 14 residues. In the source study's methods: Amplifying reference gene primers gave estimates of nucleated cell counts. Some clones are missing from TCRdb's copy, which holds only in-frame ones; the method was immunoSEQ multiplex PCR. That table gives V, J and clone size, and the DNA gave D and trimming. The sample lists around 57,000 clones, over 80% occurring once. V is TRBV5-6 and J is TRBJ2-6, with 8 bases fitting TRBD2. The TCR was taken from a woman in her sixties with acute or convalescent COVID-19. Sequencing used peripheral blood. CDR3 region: CASSWTSGANVLTF. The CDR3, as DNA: TGTGCCAGCAGCTGGACTAGCGGGGCCAACGTCCTGACTTTC.